This T cell receptor beta chain was captured in a study of blood T cell repertoires in COVID-19 (dated by TCRdb to about 2020). Notes on the research overall: Samples covering the acute and convalescent phases of COVID-19 were provided by collaborators in the United States, Italy and Spain. The prospective study material was composed of cDNA or gDNA derived from T cells, B-cell-depleted T cells, or PBMCs. Subjects who had been exposed to COVID-19, were actively infected with it, or had recovered from it provided the deeply sampled blood TCRbeta repertoires that made up the dataset. The repertoires were made available in a free public database intended to serve as a resource for research on the immune response to SARS-CoV-2. Samples came from the ongoing ImmuneRACE study (first 160 participants) plus 1,254 subjects from 6 global collaborators. Nearly every sample came with metadata listing a de-identified subject ID, COVID-19 status, age in years and sex. Where HLA class I and class II types were available, the types were taken from metadata supplied by the sample provider, not from assay-based typing.

The immunoSEQ Assay, a bias-controlled multiplex PCR, was used to amplify TCRbeta CDR3 regions from genomic DNA. In the source study's methods: Nucleated cell counts per sample were estimated from amplification of reference gene primers within the assay. To quantify the absolute abundance of each unique TCRbeta CDR3 rearrangement, sequence reads were collapsed and filtered. For each sample, productive Simpson clonality was calculated as the square root of Simpson's diversity index over productive rearrangements. Not all clones reach the TCRdb copy of this immuneACCESS table, which keeps in-frame sequences only. Checked studies attribute under half of the gap to unresolved V genes and leave the rest unexplained. That table furnishes V, J and clone size, whereas the DNA furnished D and trimming. In this sample the table shows approximately 190,000 clones, about 80% of which occur a single time. About 7.2% of the sample belongs to the ten largest clones.

General study outcomes and caveats: The quantity of clinical and demographic metadata differed by source and by participant and was supplied without curation.

Each collaborating institution followed its own protocols to collect whole blood in K2EDTA tubes. For TCRbeta analysis, collaborators shipped samples as frozen whole blood, isolated PBMCs, or DNA extracted from either of those sample types. The CDR3 runs 14 amino acids, cysteine and phenylalanine included. Only the CDR3 portion is preserved as DNA: 42 bases, with reading frame beginning at the first base. V is cut back by 0 bases and J by 5 bases, with 4 bases in the junction unmatched. The germline V gene gives CDR1 as MGHRA and CDR2 as YSYEKL. Comment on this clone: Its target antigen remains unknown. Per-base quality was not reported, and no clone a single base away is much larger than it.

The sequenced sample was peripheral blood. The rearranged segments are TRBV4-1 and TRBJ2-7, with 7 central nucleotides matching TRBD2. The clonotype comes from a man in his fifties or sixties with acute or convalescent COVID-19. The CDR3 region reads CASSQEYREDEQYF. In nucleotide form, the sequence is TGCGCCAGCAGCCAAGAATACCGGGAGGACGAGCAGTACTTC.